Each of the 5 T cell receptor beta chains below was sequenced from the same sample in a study of T cell responses to AZD1222 COVID-19 vaccine. The method was immunoSEQ multiplex PCR; TCRdb's version includes in-frame clones alone and lacks a portion of them. The sample carries approximately 120,000 clones, nearly 90% recorded once. The input for sequencing was peripheral blood, taken 28 days after the second AZD1222 dose. These receptors came from an adult who received the AZD1222 COVID-19 vaccine.

The J gene is TRBJ1-6, the V gene TRBV6-5; no definite D call. Trimming left V 4 bases short and J 3 bases short, with 7 bases between. This CDR3 region has 14 residues. Per the germline V gene, CDR1 is MNHEY and CDR2 is SVGAGI. The CDR3 DNA sequence: TGTGCCAGCAGTTTGGCAGGCTATAATTCACCCCTCCACTTT. Translating it yields CASSLAGYNSPLHF.

The chain couples TRBV12-5 to TRBJ1-2; D gene unclear. Germline CDR1 is LGHNT and CDR2 is FRNRAP. V shed 1 base and J shed 5 bases, with 23 bases lying between them. CDR3 size: 18 residues. CDR3 sequence (DNA): TGTGCTAGTGGTTTGGCAACAACCGACGGCCGGGCATGGTATGGCTACACCTTC. This translates into CASGLATTDGRAWYGYTF.

CDR3 in DNA: TGTGCCATCAGTCCATTCCAGGGGGCGTCAGGCACAGATACGCAGTATTTT. Its protein is CAISPFQGASGTDTQYF. V gene TRBV10-3 combines with J gene TRBJ2-3, with 8 bases lining up with TRBD1. Trimming cost V 5 bases and J 1 base; bases outside gene matches: 11. CDR3 size: 17 residues. Germline V CDR1 and CDR2: ENHRY, SYGVKD.

The chain joins TRBV20-1 to TRBJ2-5, with D perhaps TRBD2 (5 bases). The V gene lost 8 bases and the J gene lost 6 bases, with 13 bases spanning the gap. Germline V CDR1 and CDR2: DFQATT, SNEGSKA (reference sequence). The CDR3 length is 11 residues. CDR3 DNA: TGCAGTCCACTAGACGCACAGACCCAGTACTTC. This sequence encodes CSPLDAQTQYF.

This chain joins TRBV7-2 and TRBJ2-7; D is ambiguous. The CDR3 covers 14 residues. Between the trimmed V and J ends, which lost 2 bases and 3 bases, there was a span of 11 bases. CDR1 SGHTA and CDR2 FQGNSA come from the germline V gene. CDR3 region: CASSLNPLIYEQYF. In DNA, the CDR3 is TGTGCCAGCAGCTTAAACCCCCTCATCTACGAGCAGTACTTC.